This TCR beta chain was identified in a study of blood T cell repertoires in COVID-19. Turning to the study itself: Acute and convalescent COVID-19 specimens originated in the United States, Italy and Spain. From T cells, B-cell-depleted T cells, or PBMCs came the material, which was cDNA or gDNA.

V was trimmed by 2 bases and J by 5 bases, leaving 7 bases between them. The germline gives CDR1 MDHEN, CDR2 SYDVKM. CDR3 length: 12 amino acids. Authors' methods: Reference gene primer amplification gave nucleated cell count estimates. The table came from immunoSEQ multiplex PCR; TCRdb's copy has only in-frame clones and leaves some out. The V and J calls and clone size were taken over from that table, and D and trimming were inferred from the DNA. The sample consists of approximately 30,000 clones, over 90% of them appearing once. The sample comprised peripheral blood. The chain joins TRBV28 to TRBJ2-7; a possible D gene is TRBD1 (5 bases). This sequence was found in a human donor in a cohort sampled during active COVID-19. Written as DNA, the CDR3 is TGTGCCAGCAGTTTAATAGGGGACGAGCAGTACTTC. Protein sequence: CASSLIGDEQYF.